This is a list of T cell receptor beta chains from one sample in a study of technical replicates of blood from a few donors. The protocol was immunoSEQ multiplex PCR, while the TCRdb copy is restricted to in-frame clones and leaves out a portion. The sample holds tens of thousands of clones, about 95% seen once. Sequences were obtained from PBMCs. These receptors all come from a human donor in good health. Some clones in this sample may be carry-over from other donors' samples. CDR3s include the opening cysteine and the closing phenylalanine or tryptophan. A D gene is named only where the DNA matches it firmly. Clone size is given for some rows only: seen once, a few or many times, or a class if the clone is expanded.

>-|-|14|TRBV9|TRBJ2-2
CASTSASNTGELFF
TGTGCCAGCACTAGCGCGTCCAACACCGGGGAGCTGTTTTTT
>-|-|15|TRBV4-3|TRBJ1-3
CASSQDTGLGNTIYF
TGCGCCAGCAGCCAAGACACAGGGTTAGGAAACACCATATATTTT
>-|-|14|TRBV30|TRBJ2-7
CAWSVWGVRYEQYF
TGTGCCTGGAGTGTATGGGGGGTAAGGTACGAGCAGTACTTC
>TRBD2|-|19|TRBV5-1|TRBJ2-1
CASSPSLGFLAGGRNEQFF
TGCGCCAGCAGCCCGTCGCTTGGGTTCCTAGCGGGAGGGCGCAATGAGCAGTTCTTC
>TRBD2|-|16|TRBV5-6|TRBJ2-5
CASSLKREGLSETQYF
TGTGCCAGCAGCCTCAAGCGGGAGGGCCTGTCGGAGACCCAGTACTTC
>-|-|16|TRBV7-6|TRBJ2-1
CASSPTGRLTYNEQFF
TGTGCCAGCAGCCCAACAGGGCGGTTAACCTACAATGAGCAGTTCTTC
>-|-|15|TRBV6-6|TRBJ1-3
CASSYSTGSGNTIYF
TGTGCCAGCAGTTACTCGACGGGATCTGGAAACACCATATATTTT
>-|-|14|TRBV10-3|TRBJ2-3
CAISGTTSTDTQYF
TGTGCCATCAGCGGGACAACCAGCACAGATACGCAGTATTTT
>TRBD1|-|15|TRBV30|TRBJ1-4
CAWSRRDSGNEKLFF
TGTGCCTGGAGCAGACGGGACAGCGGTAATGAAAAACTGTTTTTT
>-|-|12|TRBV18|TRBJ2-3
CASSSSTDTQYF
TGTGCCAGCTCATCATCCACAGATACGCAGTATTTT
>TRBD2|-|15|TRBV7-2|TRBJ2-5
CASSRTSGGQETQYF
TGTGCCAGCAGCAGGACTAGCGGGGGTCAAGAGACCCAGTACTTC
>-|-|16|TRBV7-9|TRBJ2-2
CASRLAGSLNTGELFF
TGTGCCAGCAGGCTTGCAGGGTCCCTGAACACCGGGGAGCTGTTTTTT
>TRBD2|-|17|TRBV4-1|TRBJ2-5
CASSRLSAGGSPQTQYF
TGCGCCAGCAGCCGCCTTTCAGCGGGGGGTTCTCCTCAGACCCAGTACTTC
>-|-|13|TRBV6-5|TRBJ1-2
CASAPPQGYGYTF
TGTGCCAGCGCCCCCCCTCAGGGCTATGGCTACACCTTC
>-|-|14|TRBV14|TRBJ2-1
CASALGGPINEQFF
TGTGCCAGTGCCCTGGGGGGGCCAATAAATGAGCAGTTCTTC
>TRBD2|-|14|TRBV2|TRBJ2-7
CASNILAGGYEQYF
TGTGCCAGCAACATACTAGCGGGAGGATACGAGCAGTACTTC
>TRBD1|-|12|TRBV19|TRBJ2-5
CASTFAGGTQYF
TGTGCCAGCACGTTCGCAGGGGGGACCCAGTACTTC
>TRBD1|-|13|TRBV18|TRBJ1-1
CASSPGTGTEAFF
TGTGCCAGCTCACCTGGGACAGGGACTGAAGCTTTCTTT
>-|-|15|TRBV19|TRBJ2-5
CASSIDLDSQETQYF
TGTGCCAGTAGTATAGACCTAGACTCCCAAGAGACCCAGTACTTC
>-|-|16|TRBV30|TRBJ2-4
CAWSVRRVVAKNIQYF
TGTGCCTGGAGTGTACGTCGGGTGGTAGCCAAAAACATTCAGTACTTC
>TRBD2|once|17|TRBV5-4|TRBJ2-3
CASSLDPAGGQRDTQYF
TGTGCCAGCAGCTTGGATCCAGCGGGGGGGCAAAGAGATACGCAGTATTTT
>-|-|13|TRBV5-1|TRBJ2-3
CASNGERGDTQYF
TGCGCCAGCAACGGGGAGCGAGGCGATACGCAGTATTTT
>-|once|12|TRBV7-2|TRBJ2-5
CASGRAKETQYF
TGTGCCAGCGGGCGGGCAAAAGAGACCCAGTACTTC
>-|-|14|TRBV13|TRBJ1-1
CASSGAGPGTEAFF
TGTGCCAGCAGCGGGGCAGGGCCGGGCACTGAAGCTTTCTTT
>TRBD2|-|13|TRBV18|TRBJ2-7
CASSPGLAGEQYF
TGTGCCAGCTCACCGGGACTAGCGGGAGAGCAGTACTTC
>-|-|14|TRBV21-1|TRBJ2-7
CASSKPRSPLEQYF
TGTGCCAGCAGCAAACCCAGGTCTCCCCTCGAGCAGTACTTC
>TRBD1|-|18|TRBV4-2|TRBJ1-6
CASSQEETTGTNNSPLHF
TGTGCCAGCAGCCAAGAAGAGACGACAGGGACAAATAATTCACCCCTCCACTTT
>TRBD1|-|14|TRBV5-4|TRBJ1-3
CASNDRGPGNTIYF
TGTGCCAGCAACGACAGGGGGCCTGGAAACACCATATATTTT
>-|-|15|TRBV9|TRBJ2-4
CASSESPGGRDIQYF
TGTGCCAGCAGCGAGAGCCCCGGGGGGCGGGACATTCAGTACTTC
>TRBD1|-|14|TRBV25-1|TRBJ2-5
CASSGTGIRETQYF
TGTGCCAGCAGCGGGACAGGGATTAGGGAGACCCAGTACTTC
>TRBD1|-|15|TRBV5-1|TRBJ2-7
CASSSSTGAYAEQYF
TGCGCCAGCAGCAGTTCGACAGGGGCATACGCCGAGCAGTACTTC
>-|-|15|TRBV5-4|TRBJ1-3
CASSLGRTVGNTIYF
TGTGCCAGCAGCTTAGGCAGGACAGTTGGAAACACCATATATTTT
>TRBD2|-|16|TRBV4-3|TRBJ2-7
CASSQVLASGTYEQYF
TGCGCCAGCAGCCAAGTCCTCGCTAGCGGTACCTACGAGCAGTACTTC
>TRBD2|-|16|TRBV9|TRBJ2-5
CASSLGLAGVWETQYF
TGTGCCAGCAGCTTGGGACTAGCGGGAGTCTGGGAGACCCAGTACTTC
>TRBD1|-|14|TRBV30|TRBJ1-4
CAWTKGQHNEKLFF
TGTGCCTGGACCAAGGGACAGCATAATGAAAAACTGTTTTTT
>TRBD2|-|17|TRBV5-4|TRBJ2-7
CASSSGTSTRVSYEQYF
TGTGCCAGCAGCTCCGGGACTAGCACTCGCGTGTCCTACGAGCAGTACTTC
>-|-|13|TRBV29-1|TRBJ1-1
CSARQDENTEAFF
TGCAGCGCCAGACAGGACGAGAACACTGAAGCTTTCTTT
>TRBD2|-|17|TRBV11-2|TRBJ2-2
CASSRIPSGGDTGELFF
TGTGCCAGCAGCCGCATCCCTAGCGGGGGGGACACCGGGGAGCTGTTTTTT
>TRBD2|-|15|TRBV5-1|TRBJ2-7
CASSLLVAGDYEQYF
TGCGCCAGCAGCTTGTTGGTAGCGGGGGACTACGAGCAGTACTTC
>-|-|13|TRBV30|TRBJ1-6
CAWSLLYNSPLHF
TGTGCCTGGAGTCTCCTCTATAATTCACCCCTCCACTTT
>-|-|13|TRBV27|TRBJ2-7
CASSFGPRYEQYF
TGTGCCAGCAGTTTTGGGCCCCGGTACGAGCAGTACTTC
>-|-|12|TRBV2|TRBJ2-7
CASSESFYEQYF
TGTGCCAGCAGTGAATCGTTTTACGAGCAGTACTTC
>-|-|13|TRBV9|TRBJ2-1
CASSAWGGREQFF
TGTGCCAGCAGCGCGTGGGGGGGGCGAGAGCAGTTCTTC
>-|-|14|TRBV4-2|TRBJ2-7
CASSQDLRVDEQYF
TGTGCCAGCAGCCAAGATCTCAGGGTTGACGAGCAGTACTTC
>TRBD1|-|14|TRBV7-7|TRBJ2-5
CASSRDRGRETQYF
TGTGCCAGCAGCCGGGACAGGGGGCGAGAGACCCAGTACTTC
>-|-|13|TRBV29-1|TRBJ1-1
CSVEKEGLTEAFF
TGCAGCGTTGAAAAGGAGGGTCTCACTGAAGCTTTCTTT
>-|-|15|TRBV7-2|TRBJ2-5
CASSLNVARRETQYF
TGTGCCAGCAGCTTAAACGTCGCGAGGAGGGAGACCCAGTACTTC
>-|once|14|TRBV5-1|TRBJ1-1
CASSIEGFGTEAFF
TGCGCCAGCAGCATCGAGGGATTTGGCACTGAAGCTTTCTTT
>TRBD1|-|16|TRBV4-1|TRBJ1-4
CASIRAQGAPNEKLFF
TGCGCCAGTATTAGGGCCCAGGGGGCACCTAATGAAAAACTGTTTTTT
>-|-|12|TRBV7-2|TRBJ2-2
CASSLGTPGPPF
TGTGCCAGCAGCTTAGGCACCCCAGGCCCTCCTTTT
>-|-|18|TRBV2|TRBJ2-3
CASGGQGDSGRVTDTQYF
TGTGCCAGCGGTGGACAGGGGGATAGCGGGAGGGTCACAGATACGCAGTATTTT